These 20 T cell receptor beta chains share one sample of origin, sequenced in a study of tumor-infiltrating lymphocytes in primary liver carcinoma. For blood RNA, unsorted whole blood served as the source, and germline DNA was extracted too. A constant-region primer served to make TCR beta cDNA from roughly 480 ng total RNA. Researchers made the TCR beta libraries by running three nested multiplex PCR rounds with slightly modified ARM-PCR. The two initial PCR rounds, around 11 cycles each, used TRBV1-TRBV30 forward and C-beta reverse primers. TCRdb used MiXCR to reprocess the multiplex PCR reads, holding one entry per CDR3 protein. The sample holds fewer than 350,000 distinct CDR3 sequences, about 60% seen once. The sequenced sample consisted of peripheral blood. The receptors originated from a middle-aged man with primary liver carcinoma and hepatitis B virus infection.

J is TRBJ2-3 and V is TRBV6-1, with unresolved D. The CDR3 is 12 residues long. Per germline, CDR1 MNHNS and CDR2 SASEGT. Here the CDR3 DNA reads TGTACCAACGTTGGGTACACAGATACGCAGTATTTT. Amino acid sequence: CTNVGYTDTQYF.

The CDR3 DNA sequence: TGTGCCAGCTGGCCACTACAGGCTGAGCAGTACTTC. Its protein is CASWPLQAEQYF. The genes are TRBV28 and TRBJ2-7; D is possibly TRBD1 (5 bases). This CDR3 is 12 amino acids long. CDR1 and CDR2 from the germline V gene are MDHEN and SYDVKM. Trimming removed 8 bases from V and 7 bases from J, with 15 bases in between.

The chain uses TRBV11-1 and TRBJ1-6, with D possibly being TRBD1 (5 bases). The length of the CDR3 is 13 residues. Germline lookup yields CDR1 SGHAT and CDR2 FQDESV (reference sequence). Trimming shortened V by 5 bases and J by 11 bases, and 13 bases separated the two germline ends. The CDR3 DNA follows: TGTGCCAGCAGCCGGACACTAGCTGCACCCCTCCACTTT. Amino acid sequence: CASSRTLAAPLHF.

Only a few counts were recorded for this clonotype. This clone may be a read error of a much larger clone one base away. The chain joins TRBV12-3 or TRBV12-4 to TRBJ2-5; D possibly corresponds to TRBD1 (6 bases). The length of the CDR3 is 12 residues. The CDR3 is CASSPDSGTWLF. The CDR3 DNA reads as TGTGCCAGCAGTCCCGATTCCGGGACATGGTTGTTC.

With regard to this clonotype: Since a much larger clone is just one base distant, this may be a read error. This rearrangement joins TRBV28 to TRBJ2-5; no clear D gene. Germline CDR1 and CDR2: MDHEN and SYDVKM. The CDR3 length is 15 residues. The CDR3 here is CVSTSHTGFQETQYF. For the CDR3, the DNA is TGTGTCAGCACCTCGCACACCGGATTCCAAGAGACCCAGTACTTC.

This sequence joins TRBV5-1 and TRBJ2-1; no clear D. V lost 4 bases and J 7 bases, leaving 15 bases between the germline ends. The V gene's germline CDR1 is SGHRS and CDR2 YFSETQ. The CDR3 runs 14 residues. The CDR3 loop reads CASSPYRLHNEQFF. The CDR3 nucleotides read TGCGCCAGCAGCCCTTACCGACTTCATAATGAGCAGTTCTTC.

As concerns this clonotype: A much larger clone is a single base away; this may be a read error. J is TRBJ2-1 and V is TRBV6-2 or TRBV6-3, with D hard to call. Germline CDR1 MNHEY, CDR2 SVGEGT. Trimming removed 6 bases from V and 8 bases from J, with 20 bases in between. The CDR3 totals 15 residues. The CDR3 protein is CASSSEYRSGDEQFF. The CDR3 DNA reads TGTGCCAGCAGCTCCGAGTACCGCAGTGGCGATGAGCAGTTCTTC.

As for this clonotype: At one boundary the junction diverges from the germline segment, which might be a read error. V gene TRBV6-1 combines with J gene TRBJ2-3; TRBD1 or TRBD2 may be the D gene (5 bases each). Germline CDR1 and CDR2: MNHNS and SASEGT. CDR3 length: 15 amino acids. In nucleotides, the CDR3 is TGTACCAGCAGTGACCCATGGGGGAAGACAGATACGCAGTATTTT. It yields the protein CTSSDPWGKTDTQYF.

This clonotype was picked up one time. A much larger clone differs from this one at a single base, so this may be a read error. The chain has TRBV6-2 or TRBV6-3 and TRBJ2-1; the match to TRBD2 covers 11 bases. Germline values: CDR1 MNHEY, CDR2 SVGEGT. This CDR3 is built from 16 residues. The trim removed 2 bases at V and 14 bases at J, leaving 14 bases unmatched. CDR3 bases: TGTGCCAGCAGTTACGGAGGGGTGATTAGCGGGAGGGCCGAGTTCTTC. Protein product: CASSYGGVISGRAEFF.

This clonotype turned up a few times. The chain couples TRBV12-3 or TRBV12-4 to TRBJ2-3; TRBD1 agrees at 9 bases. The CDR3 sequence is 14 residues long. The trim removed 8 bases at V and 4 bases at J, leaving 7 bases unmatched. CDR3 sequence: CASSVTGGADTQYF. CDR3 DNA sequence: TGTGCCAGCTCGGTCACAGGGGGCGCAGATACGCAGTATTTT.

About this clonotype itself: At one end the junction does not follow the germline gene, possibly because of a read error. The gene calls are TRBV11-2 and TRBJ2-5; D gene uncertain. CDR1 SGHAT and CDR2 FQNNGV come from the germline V gene. The CDR3 runs to 13 residues. As DNA, the CDR3 is TGTGTCAGCAGCTGGGGTCACCAAGAGATCCAGTACTTC. This gives the protein CVSSWGHQEIQYF.

The V call is TRBV10-2, the J call TRBJ2-2; D may correspond to TRBD1 or TRBD2 (5 bases each). There are 16 residues in the CDR3. Germline V CDR1 and CDR2: WSHSY, SAAADI. Trimming left V 8 bases short and J 6 bases short, with 22 bases between. The CDR3 sequence: CASRLLPGTPPGELFF. For the CDR3, the DNA is TGCGCCAGCCGCCTCCTCCCCGGGACCCCTCCCGGGGAGCTGTTTTTT.

Comments on this clonotype: The CDR3 ends on some other residue instead of the conserved phenylalanine or tryptophan, so this is likely a read error. The chain joins TRBV6-2 or TRBV6-3 to TRBJ2-1; 7 bases line up with TRBD2. The CDR3 totals 15 residues. Trimming at V came to 7 bases and at J to 0 bases, leaving 6 bases not matched to a gene. Germline V lookup: CDR1 MNHEY, CDR2 SVGEGT. The CDR3 loop is CASIERESSYNEQFL. CDR3 nucleotide sequence: TGTGCCAGCATCGAGCGGGAAAGCTCCTACAATGAGCAGTTCCTC.

Details on this clonotype: One junction end disagrees with the germline gene, perhaps due to a read error. The V and J genes are TRBV14 and TRBJ2-2, with TRBD2 matching over 13 bases. Germline-derived CDR1 and CDR2 are SGHDN and FVKESK. The CDR3 contains 17 residues. The CDR3, as DNA: TGTGCCGGCAGCCATCGGACTAGCGGGAGATTTACCGGGGAGCTGTTTTTT. Its protein is CAGSHRTSGRFTGELFF. The full variable domain, with the rest looked up from reference TRBV14 and TRBJ2-2, is EAGVTQFPSHSVIEKGQTVTLRCDPISGHDNLYWYRRVMGKEIKFLLHFVKESKQDESGMPNNRFLAERTGGTYSTLKVQPAELEDSGVYFCAGSHRTSGRFTGELFFGEGSRLTVL.

This clonotype was seen ten or more times. The J gene is TRBJ2-7, the V gene TRBV12-3 or TRBV12-4, with TRBD2 as a possible D gene (6 bases). This CDR3 is built from 16 residues. Trimming shortened V by 4 bases and J by 2 bases, and 18 bases separated the two germline ends. The CDR3 reads CASSSRAGGITYEQYF. CDR3 sequence (DNA): TGTGCCAGCAGTTCAAGGGCTGGAGGGATAACCTACGAGCAGTACTTC.

On this clonotype: The missing conserved phenylalanine or tryptophan at the end of this CDR3 makes a read error likely. The V gene is TRBV4-3, the J gene TRBJ1-1, with a weak D call TRBD1 (6 bases). CDR3 size: 15 residues. In germline, CDR1 is LGHNA, CDR2 YSLEER. V shed 0 bases and J shed 1 base, with 9 bases lying between them. CDR3 sequence reads: CASSQEGTSNTEAFL. The CDR3, as DNA: TGCGCCAGCAGCCAAGAAGGGACATCGAACACTGAAGCTTTCCTT.

Concerning this clonotype itself: The CDR3 does not close with the conserved phenylalanine or tryptophan, likely indicating a read error. The rearrangement joins TRBV6-5 to TRBJ2-3, with 10 bases that match TRBD2. This CDR3 is 15 amino acids long. Germline CDR1 MNHEY, CDR2 SVGAGI. V lost 6 bases and J lost 1; bases outside the gene matches: 4. This CDR3 is CASRPGLAGTDTQYS. The CDR3 region has the DNA TGTGCCAGCAGGCCCGGACTAGCGGGCACAGATACGCAGTATTCT.

The chain carries TRBV29-1 and TRBJ2-4; D remains ambiguous. V was pared by 4 bases and J by 12 bases, with 16 bases between. CDR1 SQVTM and CDR2 ANQGSEA come from the germline V gene. CDR3 length: 12 amino acids. DNA for the CDR3: TGCAGCGTTGGCCAGGCCAAAAATACTCAGTACTTC. This sequence encodes CSVGQAKNTQYF.

V gene TRBV11-2 combines with J gene TRBJ1-6, with a weak D call TRBD1 (6 bases). V shed 3 bases and J shed 7 bases, with 16 bases lying between them. Germline V lookup: CDR1 SGHAT, CDR2 FQNNGV. This CDR3 has 16 amino acids. CDR3 loop: CASSFVARTANSPLHF. In DNA form, the CDR3 reads TGTGCCAGCAGCTTCGTCGCCAGGACAGCGAATTCACCCCTCCACTTT. The variable domain in full, with the rest retrieved from reference TRBV11-2 and TRBJ1-6, is EAGVAQSPRYKIIEKRQSVAFWCNPISGHATLYWYQQILGQGPKLLIQFQNNGVVDDSQLPKDRFSAERLKGVDSTLKIQPAKLEDSAVYLCASSFVARTANSPLHFGNGTRLTVT.

On this clonotype itself: A much larger clone is a single base away; this may be a read error. The chain links TRBV4-3 to TRBJ2-2; D perhaps matches TRBD2 (5 bases). CDR1 and CDR2 (germline): LGHNA, YSLEER. The CDR3 sequence is 13 residues long. The CDR3 is CASSQGGTGEMFF. Here the CDR3 DNA reads TGCGCCAGCAGCCAGGGCGGAACCGGGGAGATGTTTTTT.